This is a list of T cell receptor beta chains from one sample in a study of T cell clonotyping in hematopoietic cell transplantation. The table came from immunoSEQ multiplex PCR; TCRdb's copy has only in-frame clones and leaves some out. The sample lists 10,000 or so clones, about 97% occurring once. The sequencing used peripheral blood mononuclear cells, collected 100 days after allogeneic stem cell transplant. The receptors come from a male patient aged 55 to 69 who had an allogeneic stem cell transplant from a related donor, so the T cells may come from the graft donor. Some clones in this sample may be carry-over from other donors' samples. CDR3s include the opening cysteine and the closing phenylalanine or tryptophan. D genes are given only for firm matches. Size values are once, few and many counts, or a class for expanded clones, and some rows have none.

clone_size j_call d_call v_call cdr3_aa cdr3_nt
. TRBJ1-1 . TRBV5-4 CASSSRLYTRGTEAFF TGTGCCAGCAGCTCACGTCTCTATACCAGGGGCACTGAAGCTTTCTTT
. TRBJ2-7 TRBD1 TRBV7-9 CASSTHRDRVHEQYF TGTGCCAGCAGCACTCACCGGGACAGGGTTCACGAGCAGTACTTC
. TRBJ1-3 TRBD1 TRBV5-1 CASSLSGGDGNTIYF TGCGCCAGCAGCTTGTCAGGGGGCGATGGAAACACCATATATTTT
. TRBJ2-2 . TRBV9 CASSPTIGGEELFF TGTGCCAGCAGCCCCACAATCGGAGGAGAGGAGCTGTTTTTT
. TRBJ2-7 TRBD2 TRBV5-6 CASSLGGGRTPYEQYF TGTGCCAGCAGCCTGGGGGGGGGACGCACACCCTACGAGCAGTACTTC
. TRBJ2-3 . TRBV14 CASSQDNTPGHAGTQYF TGTGCCAGCAGCCAAGATAATACGCCCGGGCACGCCGGTACGCAGTATTTT
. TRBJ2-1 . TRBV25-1 CASSDPGKSEQFF TGTGCCAGCAGTGATCCAGGGAAGAGTGAGCAGTTCTTC
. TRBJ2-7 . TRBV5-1 CASSLYRRDEQYF TGCGCCAGCAGCTTGTACAGAAGGGACGAGCAGTACTTC
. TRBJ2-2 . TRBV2 CASSDRGRTGELFF TGTGCCAGCAGTGACAGGGGCCGCACCGGGGAGCTGTTTTTT
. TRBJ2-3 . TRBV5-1 CASSFLPNTDTQYF TGCGCCAGCAGCTTCCTTCCAAACACAGATACGCAGTATTTT
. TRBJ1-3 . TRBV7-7 CASSEGISGDTIYF TGTGCTAGCAGCGAGGGGATCTCGGGGGACACCATATATTTT
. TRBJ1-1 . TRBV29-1 CSVEGVGTEAFF TGCAGCGTTGAAGGGGTAGGCACTGAAGCTTTCTTT
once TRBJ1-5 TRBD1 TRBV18 CASSPGSGGDSNQPQHF TGTGCCAGCTCACCAGGGTCAGGGGGTGATAGCAATCAGCCCCAGCATTTT
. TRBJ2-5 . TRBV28 CASLRRGPQETQYF TGTGCCTCCCTGCGGCGGGGGCCTCAAGAGACCCAGTACTTC
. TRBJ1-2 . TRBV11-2 CASGGYGYTF TGTGCCAGCGGGGGCTATGGCTACACCTTC
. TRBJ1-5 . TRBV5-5 CASSPRGQPQHF TGTGCCAGCAGCCCCCGAGGACAGCCCCAGCATTTT
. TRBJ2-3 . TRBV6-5 CASRKEGGRAGPQYF TGTGCCAGCAGGAAAGAGGGGGGCCGGGCAGGGCCGCAGTATTTT
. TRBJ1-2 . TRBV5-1 CASKFQGEDGYTF TGCGCCAGCAAATTTCAGGGAGAGGATGGCTACACCTTC
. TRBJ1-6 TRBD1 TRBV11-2 CASGGTATPLHF TGTGCCAGCGGTGGGACAGCGACACCCCTCCACTTT
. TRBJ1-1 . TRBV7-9 CASSFSTMNTEAFF TGTGCCAGCAGCTTTTCTACGATGAACACTGAAGCTTTCTTT
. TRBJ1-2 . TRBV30 CAWSVTRTNYGYTF TGTGCCTGGAGTGTAACGCGTACTAACTATGGCTACACCTTC
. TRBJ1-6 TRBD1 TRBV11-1 CASSPGTEYNSPLHF TGTGCCAGCAGCCCCGGGACAGAGTATAATTCACCCCTCCACTTT
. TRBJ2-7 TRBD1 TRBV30 CASTGDRSYEQYF TGTGCCTCCACAGGGGATCGGTCCTACGAGCAGTACTTC
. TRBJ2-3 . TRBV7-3 CASSMGADTQYF TGTGCCAGCAGCATGGGAGCAGATACGCAGTATTTT
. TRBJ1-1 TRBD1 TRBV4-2 CASSQDRGMDTEAFF TGTGCCAGCAGCCAAGACAGGGGGATGGACACTGAAGCTTTCTTT
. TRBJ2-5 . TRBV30 CAWKQGRETQYF TGTGCCTGGAAACAGGGCAGGGAGACCCAGTACTTC
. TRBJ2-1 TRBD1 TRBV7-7 CASSPRTGDNEQFF TGTGCTAGCAGCCCTCGGACAGGGGACAATGAGCAGTTCTTC
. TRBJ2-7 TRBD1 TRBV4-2 CASSQDVGTGSFREQYF TGTGCCAGCAGCCAAGATGTGGGGACAGGGTCATTCCGCGAGCAGTACTTC
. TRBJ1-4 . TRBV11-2 CASSFGATNEKLFF TGTGCCAGCAGCTTCGGGGCAACTAATGAAAAACTGTTTTTT
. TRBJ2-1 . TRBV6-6 CASSYSRQGPPEQFF TGTGCCAGCAGTTACTCGCGGCAGGGGCCGCCTGAGCAGTTCTTC
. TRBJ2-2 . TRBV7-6 CASSLVRGNTGELFF TGTGCCAGCAGCTTAGTCAGGGGGAACACCGGGGAGCTGTTTTTT
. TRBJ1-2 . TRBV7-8 CASSPLLESYGYTF TGTGCCAGCAGCCCACTATTAGAGAGCTATGGCTACACCTTC
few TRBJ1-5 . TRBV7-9 CASSLAGGGQQPQHF TGTGCCAGCAGCTTAGCGGGTGGGGGCCAACAGCCCCAGCATTTT
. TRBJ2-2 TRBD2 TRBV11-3 CASSLGGGTANTGELFF TGTGCCAGCAGCTTAGGGGGGGGGACGGCCAACACCGGGGAGCTGTTTTTT
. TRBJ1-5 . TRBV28 CASSFYSNQPQHF TGTGCCAGCAGTTTCTATAGCAATCAGCCCCAGCATTTT
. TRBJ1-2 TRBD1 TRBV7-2 CASSHLQGARGGYTF TGTGCCAGCAGCCACCTACAGGGGGCTAGAGGTGGCTACACCTTC
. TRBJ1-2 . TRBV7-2 CASSGGWGYGYTF TGTGCCAGCAGTGGGGGGTGGGGGTATGGCTACACCTTC
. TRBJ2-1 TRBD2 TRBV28 CASSLRLAGNEQFF TGTGCCAGCAGTTTAAGACTAGCGGGCAATGAGCAGTTCTTC
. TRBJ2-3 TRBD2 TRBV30 CAWSERGAKRRTQYF TGTGCCTGGAGCGAGCGGGGGGCTAAGAGGCGGACGCAGTATTTT
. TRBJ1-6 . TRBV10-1 CASSEGRVQLYNSPLHF TGCGCCAGCAGTGAGGGGCGGGTGCAGCTTTATAATTCACCCCTCCACTTT
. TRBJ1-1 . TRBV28 CAVPPGRNTEAFF TGTGCCGTCCCCCCCGGGAGAAACACTGAAGCTTTCTTT
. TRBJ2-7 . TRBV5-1 CASSWTGRDYEQYF TGCGCCAGCAGCTGGACAGGGAGGGACTACGAGCAGTACTTC
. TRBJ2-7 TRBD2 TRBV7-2 CASSLYPGLEYEQYF TGTGCCAGCAGCTTGTACCCGGGACTAGAGTACGAGCAGTACTTC
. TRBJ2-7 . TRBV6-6 CASSYFSLNEQYF TGTGCCAGCAGTTACTTCTCCCTAAACGAGCAGTACTTC
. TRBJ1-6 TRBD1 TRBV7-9 CASRKPGTGGNSPLHF TGTGCCAGCAGAAAACCCGGGACAGGGGGTAACTCACCCCTCCACTTT